This T cell receptor (beta chain) was found in a study of blood T cells in healthy people across ages. Per sample, extraction of total RNA gave at least 5 micrograms in every case. Alongside a J-beta primer mix, a sample-barcoded 5' primer served in a second PCR lasting 7 to 11 cycles. Via MiXCR, TCRdb re-called the 5' RACE reads, giving one row per CDR3 protein. Among under 800,000 distinct CDR3 sequences listed, around 21% were seen once. The CDR3 sequence is 15 residues long. Per germline, CDR1 DFQATT and CDR2 SNEGSKA (reference sequence). V trimming: 3 bases; J trimming: 6 bases; junction bases outside the gene matches: 12. There are a few counts of this clonotype.

Sequencing was done on a sample of blood. The chain combines TRBV20-1 with TRBJ2-7; 9 bases line up with TRBD2. The origin of this receptor is a man between 65 and 85 years old in good health. This chain's CDR3 is CSASDSGRVGREQYF. CDR3 bases: TGCAGTGCTAGTGATAGCGGGAGAGTAGGTCGCGAGCAGTACTTC.